This entry lists 21 T cell receptor beta chains sequenced from one sample in a study of glioma-infiltrating T cells. The iRepertoire nested amplicon-rescue multiplex PCR amplified TCR alpha and beta CDR3s from RNA. MiXCR, applied by TCRdb to the multiplex PCR reads, yields one record per CDR3 protein. The table includes around 99,000 distinct CDR3 sequences, under 30% detected once. Sequenced material: glioma tissue, nonneoplastic brain tissue, or PBMCs (not recorded which). The receptors were gathered from a human donor with low-grade glioma or glioblastoma, undergoing nonglioma brain surgery, or in good health (not recorded which).

This chain uses TRBV7-2 with TRBJ2-7; 9 bases agree with TRBD1. CDR1 SGHTA and CDR2 FQGNSA come from the germline V gene. The CDR3 runs 14 residues. Trimming removed 5 bases from V and 6 bases from J; junction bases left unmatched: 8. The CDR3 region is CASSLQGALIEQYF. Written as DNA, the CDR3 is TGTGCCAGCAGCCTACAGGGGGCCCTTATCGAGCAGTACTTC.

This clonotype was seen a single time. The chain has TRBV12-3 or TRBV12-4 and TRBJ2-7; a possible D gene is TRBD2 (6 bases). This CDR3 has 16 residues. Trimming stripped 5 bases from V and 3 bases from J, with 20 bases between. The CDR3 is CASSKPQGTPFYEQYF. The CDR3 bases are TGTGCCAGCAGTAAACCCCAAGGGACTCCCTTCTACGAGCAGTACTTC.

This clonotype was counted ten times or more. The rearrangement joins TRBV29-1 to TRBJ1-4, with 9 bases that match TRBD1. Germline V gene sequence: CDR1 SQVTM, CDR2 ANQGSEA. V lost 6 bases and J lost 7; bases outside the gene matches: 6. The CDR3 consists of 13 residues. The CDR3: CSVEDRGREKLFF. The CDR3 DNA sequence: TGCAGCGTCGAGGACAGGGGACGTGAAAAACTGTTTTTT.

About this clonotype: A read error may account for a junction end that differs from germline. V usage is TRBV6-5 and J usage is TRBJ2-1; D ambiguous. The length of the CDR3 is 15 residues. Germline CDR1 and CDR2: MNHEY and SVGAGI. In DNA form, the CDR3 reads TGTGCCACCAGTGGTCCCAGTACAGACTACAATGAGCAGTTCTTC. Its translation is CATSGPSTDYNEQFF.

This clonotype was observed many times. The genes are TRBV24-1 and TRBJ2-5; a weak D match, TRBD2 (6 bases). Trimming removed 2 bases at V and 4 bases at J, with 13 bases between. This CDR3 spans 15 amino acids. Per germline, CDR1 KGHDR and CDR2 SFDVKD. For the CDR3, the DNA is TGTGCCACCAGTGATTACGGGGACTCCGGAGAGACCCAGTACTTC. Residues: CATSDYGDSGETQYF.

This chain connects TRBV29-1 to TRBJ2-1; perhaps TRBD2 as D (7 bases). There are 13 residues in the CDR3. CDR1 SQVTM and CDR2 ANQGSEA come from the germline V gene. Between the trimmed V and J ends, which lost 0 bases and 12 bases, there was a span of 15 bases. As DNA, the CDR3 is TGCAGCGTTGAAGATCGCGGGGGCGCGGTGCAGTTCTTC. This encodes CSVEDRGGAVQFF.

Note on this clonotype: This sequence may be a read error, since a much larger clone differs from it by one base. This chain's CDR3 is CASSHGWEAFF. Written as DNA, the CDR3 is TGTGCCAGCAGCCATGGCTGGGAAGCTTTCTTT. The gene calls are TRBV3-1 and TRBJ1-1; D gene ambiguous. Per the germline V gene, CDR1 is LGHDT and CDR2 is YNNKEL (reference sequence). The V and J ends lost 3 bases and 8 bases respectively, with 7 bases between them. This CDR3 contains 11 residues.

This clonotype was counted at least ten times. The CDR3 coding sequence is TGTGCCAGCAGTTTATTAGCGGGATCGAACACCGGGGAGCTGTTTTTT. It specifies CASSLLAGSNTGELFF. The chain joins TRBV27 to TRBJ2-2; TRBD2 matches 8 bases. With V trimmed by 1 base and J by 0 bases, 1 base remained unmatched. Germline assignment: CDR1 MNHEY and CDR2 SMNVEV (reference sequence). The CDR3 totals 16 residues.

Details on this clonotype: The junction shows a germline mismatch at one end, possibly a read error. The chain carries TRBV7-2 and TRBJ2-1; 9 bases line up with TRBD1. Germline V gene lookup returns CDR1 SGHTA and CDR2 FQGNSA. This CDR3 region has 11 residues. For the CDR3, the DNA is TGTGCCAGCAGCCCCGGACAGGGGAAGGTCTTC. It encodes CASSPGQGKVF.

In its sample, this clonotype was seen many times. The chain is built from TRBV20-1 and TRBJ2-1; 9 bases are shared with TRBD1. V lost 2 bases and J lost 2; bases outside the gene matches: 4. CDR1 DFQATT and CDR2 SNEGSKA come from the germline V gene (reference sequence). The CDR3 is 15 residues long. The CDR3 DNA is TGCAGTGCTAGAACCGGGACAGGGCCCTACAATGAGCAGTTCTTC. Its translation: CSARTGTGPYNEQFF.

This clonotype is medium-sized. The V call is TRBV27, the J call TRBJ2-5; TRBD1 is a possible D gene (5 bases). Germline CDR1 is MNHEY and CDR2 is SMNVEV (reference sequence). The V end lost 5 bases, the J end lost 4 bases, and 11 bases lay between the germline ends. This CDR3 has 13 amino acids. CDR3 sequence (DNA): TGTGCCAGCAGTAGGAAGGGGCGAGAGACCCAGTACTTC. Protein product: CASSRKGRETQYF.

This clonotype was counted many times. The chain has TRBV18 and TRBJ2-6; no clear D. Germline CDR1 is KGHSH and CDR2 is LQKENI. V lost 3 bases, J lost 4 bases, and 13 bases lay in between. This CDR3 region has 16 residues. CDR3: CASSPKPGSGANVLTF. The CDR3 DNA is TGTGCCAGCTCACCCAAACCCGGGTCCGGGGCCAACGTCCTGACTTTC. The entire variable domain, with the rest obtained from reference TRBV18 and TRBJ2-6, is as follows: NAGVMQNPRHLVRRRGQEARLRCSPMKGHSHVYWYRQLPEEGLKFMVYLQKENIIDESGMPKERFSAEFPKEGPSILRIQQVVRGDSAAYFCASSPKPGSGANVLTFGAGSRLTVL.

In its sample, this clonotype was seen many times. The chain employs TRBV27 and TRBJ2-7, with D perhaps given as TRBD1 or TRBD2 (5 bases each). CDR1 and CDR2 (germline): MNHEY, SMNVEV (reference sequence). This CDR3 has 14 residues. The V end lost 3 bases, the J end lost 4 bases, and 13 bases lay between the germline ends. CDR3 sequence: CASSFARDGYEQYF. CDR3 DNA: TGTGCCAGCAGTTTCGCCCGGGACGGGTACGAGCAGTACTTC.

A remark on this clonotype: This may be a read error, as it is one base from a much larger clone. The rearrangement uses TRBV2 and TRBJ2-1; possibly TRBD1 for D (6 bases). V was cut by 7 bases and J by 7 bases, with 17 bases left in between. Germline V CDR1 and CDR2: SNHLY, FYNNEI. The CDR3 extends over 14 amino acids. This CDR3 reads CASTLERGFNEQFF. CDR3 sequence (DNA): TGTGCCAGCACTCTAGAAAGGGGGTTTAATGAGCAGTTCTTC. Together with reference TRBV2 and TRBJ2-1, the CDR3 gives the full variable domain: EPEVTQTPSHQVTQMGQEVILRCVPISNHLYFYWYRQILGQKVEFLVSFYNNEISEKSEIFDDQFSVERPDGSNFTLKIRSTKLEDSAMYFCASTLERGFNEQFFGPGTRLTVL.

With regard to this clonotype: One end of the junction is discordant with germline, which a read error may explain. V gene TRBV20-1 combines with J gene TRBJ2-7; D possibly uses TRBD1 or TRBD2 (5 bases each). The CDR3 consists of 14 residues. Germline V gives CDR1 DFQATT, CDR2 SNEGSKA (reference sequence). CDR3 amino acids: CSARDMGRGYEQYF. Here the CDR3 DNA reads TGCAGCGCTAGAGATATGGGGCGCGGGTACGAGCAGTACTTC.

Regarding this clonotype: Its ends do not fully match the called genes, so a read error is possible. The gene calls are TRBV6-2 or TRBV6-3 and TRBJ2-5, with D possibly being TRBD2 (6 bases). This CDR3 comprises 14 residues. The germline V gene encodes CDR1 MNHEY and CDR2 SVGEGT. CDR3 sequence: CSSAGWGDQETQYF. As DNA, the CDR3 is TGTTCCAGCGCAGGGTGGGGGGACCAAGAGACCCAGTACTTC.

About this clonotype: One end of the junction fails to match germline, which may point to a read error. The CDR3 DNA reads TGCGCCAGCAGCCAAGACCCGAGAGACAGGGCTTTCTTC. It translates to CASSQDPRDRAFF. The J gene is TRBJ2-7, the V gene TRBV4-1; 7 positions match TRBD1. The length of the CDR3 is 13 residues. Germline V gene lookup returns CDR1 MGHRA and CDR2 YSYEKL.

A note on this clonotype: Possible read error: a much larger clone is one base away. This CDR3 is missing its conserved last phenylalanine or tryptophan, likely due to a read error. V usage is TRBV19 and J usage is TRBJ1-1, with D possibly being TRBD1 (5 bases). V lost 6 bases to trimming and J lost 0 bases, with 14 bases between them. Per the germline V gene, CDR1 is LNHDA and CDR2 is SQIVND (reference sequence). This CDR3 comprises 15 residues. The CDR3 protein is CASSIRGRVNTEAFL. The CDR3 DNA is TGTGCCAGTAGCATCCGGGGCAGAGTGAACACTGAAGCTTTCCTT.

This clonotype was counted ten times or more. This sequence joins TRBV7-2 and TRBJ2-2, with TRBD2 as a possible D gene (7 bases). Looked up from germline, CDR1 is SGHTA and CDR2 is FQGNSA. The CDR3 has 15 amino acids. Trimming shortened V by 0 bases and J by 7 bases, and 12 bases separated the two germline ends. CDR3 sequence reads: CASSLAYGGRGELFF. CDR3 in DNA: TGTGCCAGCAGCTTAGCGTACGGGGGGCGCGGGGAGCTGTTTTTT.

This clonotype has at least ten counts. The gene calls are TRBV5-4 and TRBJ2-5, with 12 bases identical to TRBD2. Looked up from germline, CDR1 is SGHNT and CDR2 is YYREEE (reference sequence). CDR3 length equals 13 residues. CDR3 coding DNA: TGTGCTGGGACTAGCGGGTCGCAAGAGACCCAGTACTTC. Translating gives CAGTSGSQETQYF.

This clonotype was seen repeatedly, ten times or more. This chain uses TRBV27 with TRBJ2-1, with 7 bases matching TRBD2. CDR3 length: 15 amino acids. Germline assignment: CDR1 MNHEY and CDR2 SMNVEV (reference sequence). The junction had 6 bases not matched to a gene; V was cut back by 0 bases and J by 7 bases. The CDR3 here is CASSLSLAGWNEQFF. CDR3 DNA sequence: TGTGCCAGCAGTTTATCATTAGCGGGCTGGAATGAGCAGTTCTTC.